This TCR beta chain was captured by sequencing in a study of T cell repertoires in cytomegalovirus infection. Study-wide background: CMV infection plus the matching HLA type was flagged by public TCR beta signatures.

This clonotype has a count of ten or more. What it binds is not known. TCRdb reprocessed the reads with MiXCR, giving one entry per CDR3 protein. The table lists 55,000 to 70,000 distinct CDR3 sequences, about 23% of them singletons. The length of the CDR3 is 17 residues. V lost 1 base, J lost 0 bases, and 4 bases stayed unmatched. Germline V gene sequence: CDR1 SGHTA, CDR2 FQGNSA. Study outcomes and limitations: There were carriers of CMV plus the relevant HLA, and cumulative public TCR beta family frequency identified them. CMV-specific TCR beta clonotypes restricted by HLA-C dominated the ex vivo response.

The V gene is TRBV7-2, the J gene TRBJ2-1, with TRBD2 identical over 9 bases. The receptor comes from a human donor in good health (CMV status not recorded). Some clones in this sample may be carry-over from other donors' samples. The sequenced material came from PBMCs, sequenced either directly or after in vitro stimulation (not recorded which). The CDR3, as DNA: TGTGCCAGCAGCTTAGACGCGGGAGGGCTCTCCTACAATGAGCAGTTCTTC. Protein: CASSLDAGGLSYNEQFF.